A few counts support the clone carrying this T cell receptor beta chain. Per germline, CDR1 MNHNS and CDR2 SASEGT. The V end lost 5 bases, the J end lost 4 bases, and 14 bases lay between the germline ends. This CDR3 spans 14 amino acids. This record comes from a study of cytomegalovirus exposure and HLA in healthy donors. With 60 Vbeta and 13 Jbeta primers, the PCR was carried out. Assay used: immunoSEQ multiplex PCR; TCRdb lists only in-frame clones, some missing. Seen here are about 94,000 clones, about three fifths observed once, and the top ten hold roughly 3.9%. What was sequenced was PBMCs. The receptor's source is a man aged 25-40 years in good health and CMV-seronegative. The chain links TRBV6-1 to TRBJ1-2; D is ambiguous. The CDR3 region has the DNA TGTGCCAGCAGTCCCGGGGATGGGTTCTATGGCTACACCTTC. Protein sequence: CASSPGDGFYGYTF.